This T cell receptor beta chain was sequenced for a study of tumor and adjacent non-tumor tissue in lung cancer. General study results and limits: Higher tumor TCR diversity was associated with shorter survival.

CDR3 length: 13 residues. No cell sorting was done before RNA was extracted from the tissue. Turning to this clonotype: Its antigen is unidentified. The germline gene is not matched at one end of the junction; a read error may be the cause.

The library came from three nested PCR rounds adapted from ARM-PCR protocols. A single record per CDR3 protein comes from TCRdb applying MiXCR to the multiplex PCR reads. The table shows more than 85,000 distinct CDR3 sequences, with roughly 84% occurring only once. This sequence originates from a man in his 70s with non-small cell lung cancer. J is TRBJ1-5 and V is TRBV12-3 or TRBV12-4, with 7 bases aligning to TRBD1. The sequencing sample was made of lung tumor tissue. The CDR3 DNA reads TGTGCCAGCAGTTGGGACAGAGTTCAGCGCCAGCATTTT. Amino acids: CASSWDRVQRQHF.